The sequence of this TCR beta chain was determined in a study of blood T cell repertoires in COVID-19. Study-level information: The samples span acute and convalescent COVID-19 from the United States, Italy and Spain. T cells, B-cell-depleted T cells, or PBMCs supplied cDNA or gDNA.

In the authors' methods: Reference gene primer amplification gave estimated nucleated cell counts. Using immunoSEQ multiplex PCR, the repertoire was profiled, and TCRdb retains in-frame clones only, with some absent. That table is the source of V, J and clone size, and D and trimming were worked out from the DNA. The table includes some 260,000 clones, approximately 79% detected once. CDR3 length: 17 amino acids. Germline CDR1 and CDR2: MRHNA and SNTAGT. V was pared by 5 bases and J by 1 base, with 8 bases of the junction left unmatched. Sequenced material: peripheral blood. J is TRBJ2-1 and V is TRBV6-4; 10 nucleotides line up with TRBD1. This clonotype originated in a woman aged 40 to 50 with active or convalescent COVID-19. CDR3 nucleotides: TGTGCCAGCAGTTCGAGTGGGACAGGGGAATCCTACAATGAGCAGTTCTTC. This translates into CASSSSGTGESYNEQFF.